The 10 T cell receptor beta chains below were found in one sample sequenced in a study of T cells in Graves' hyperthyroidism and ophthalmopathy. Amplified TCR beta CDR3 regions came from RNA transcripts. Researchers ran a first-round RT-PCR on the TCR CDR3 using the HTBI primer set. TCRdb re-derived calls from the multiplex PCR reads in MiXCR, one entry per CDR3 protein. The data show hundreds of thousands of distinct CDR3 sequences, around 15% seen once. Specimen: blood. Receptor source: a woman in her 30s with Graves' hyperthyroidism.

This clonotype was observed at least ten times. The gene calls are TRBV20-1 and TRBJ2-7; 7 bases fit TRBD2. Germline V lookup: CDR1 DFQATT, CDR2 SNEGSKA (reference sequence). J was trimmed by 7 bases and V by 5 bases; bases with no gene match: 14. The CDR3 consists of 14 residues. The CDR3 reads CSASDWASGGEQYF. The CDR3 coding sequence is TGCAGTGCTTCTGACTGGGCCTCGGGGGGAGAGCAGTACTTC.

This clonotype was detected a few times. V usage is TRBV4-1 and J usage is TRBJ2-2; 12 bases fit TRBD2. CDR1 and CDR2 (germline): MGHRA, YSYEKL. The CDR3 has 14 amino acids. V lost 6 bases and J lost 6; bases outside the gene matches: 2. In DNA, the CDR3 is TGCGCCAGCAGACTAGCGGGAGGTTCCGGGGAGCTGTTTTTT. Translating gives CASRLAGGSGELFF.

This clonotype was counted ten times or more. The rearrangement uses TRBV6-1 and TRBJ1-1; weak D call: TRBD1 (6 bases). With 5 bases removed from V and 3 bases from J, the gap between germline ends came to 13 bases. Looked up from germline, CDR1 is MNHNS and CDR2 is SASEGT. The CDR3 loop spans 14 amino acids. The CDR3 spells CASSSGGPDTEAFF. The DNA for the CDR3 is TGTGCCAGCAGTTCCGGGGGGCCGGACACTGAAGCTTTCTTT.

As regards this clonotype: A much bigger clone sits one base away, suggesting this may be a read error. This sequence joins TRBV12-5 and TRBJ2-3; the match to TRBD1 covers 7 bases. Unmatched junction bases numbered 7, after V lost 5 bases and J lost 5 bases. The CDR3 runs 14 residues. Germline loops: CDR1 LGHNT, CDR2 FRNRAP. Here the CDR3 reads CASGPRGHRDTQYF. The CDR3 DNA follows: TGTGCTAGTGGTCCGAGGGGGCATAGAGATACGCAGTATTTT.

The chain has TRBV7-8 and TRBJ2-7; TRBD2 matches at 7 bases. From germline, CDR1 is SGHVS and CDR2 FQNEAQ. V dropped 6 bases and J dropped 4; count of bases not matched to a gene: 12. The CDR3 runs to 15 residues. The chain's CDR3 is CASSGGGGGGYEQYF. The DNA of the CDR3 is TGTGCCAGCAGTGGGGGGGGGGGGGGGGGGTACGAGCAGTACTTC.

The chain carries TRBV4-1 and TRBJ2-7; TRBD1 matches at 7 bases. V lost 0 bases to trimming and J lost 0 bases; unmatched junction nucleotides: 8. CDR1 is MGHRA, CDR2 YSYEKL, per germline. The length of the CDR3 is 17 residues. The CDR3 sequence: CASSQDQYRGFSYEQYF. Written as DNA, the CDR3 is TGCGCCAGCAGCCAAGATCAGTACAGGGGTTTCTCCTACGAGCAGTACTTC.

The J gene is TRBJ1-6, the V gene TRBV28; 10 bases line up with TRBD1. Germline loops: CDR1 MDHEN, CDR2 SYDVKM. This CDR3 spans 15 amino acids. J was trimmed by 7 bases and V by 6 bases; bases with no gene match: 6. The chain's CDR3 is CASRPGQGVNSPLHF. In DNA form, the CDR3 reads TGTGCCAGCAGACCAGGACAGGGGGTAAATTCACCCCTCCACTTT.

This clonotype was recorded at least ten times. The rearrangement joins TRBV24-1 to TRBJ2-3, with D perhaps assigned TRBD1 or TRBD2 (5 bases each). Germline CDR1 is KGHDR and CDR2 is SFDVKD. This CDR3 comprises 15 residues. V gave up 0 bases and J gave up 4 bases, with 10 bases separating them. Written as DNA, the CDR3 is TGTGCCACCAGTGATTTGTTCCGGGACCCAGATACGCAGTATTTT. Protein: CATSDLFRDPDTQYF.

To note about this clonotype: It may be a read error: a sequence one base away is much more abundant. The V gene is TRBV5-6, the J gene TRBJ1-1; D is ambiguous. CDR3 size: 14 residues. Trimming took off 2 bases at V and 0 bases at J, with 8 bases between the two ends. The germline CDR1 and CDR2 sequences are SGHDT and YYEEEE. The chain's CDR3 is CASSLRVMNTEAFF. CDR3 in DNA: TGTGCCAGCAGCTTAAGAGTCATGAACACTGAAGCTTTCTTT.

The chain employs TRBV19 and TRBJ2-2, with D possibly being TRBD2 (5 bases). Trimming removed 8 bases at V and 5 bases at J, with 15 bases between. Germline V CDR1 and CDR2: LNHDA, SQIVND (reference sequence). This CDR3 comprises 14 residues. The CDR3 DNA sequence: TGTGCCAGTGCACCCCGCACTAGTACCGGGGAGCTGTTTTTT. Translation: CASAPRTSTGELFF.